One T cell receptor beta chain is described in this entry. The antigen is not known. Generated by immunoSEQ multiplex PCR, the TCRdb table keeps only in-frame clones and is missing some. Of tens of thousands of clones in the sample, approximately 88% are singletons; the top ten hold roughly 4.5%. The trim removed 2 bases at V and 1 base at J, leaving 8 bases unmatched. Germline V gene sequence: CDR1 GTSNPN, CDR2 SVGIG (reference sequence). The length of the CDR3 is 16 residues. The data are from a study of T cell responses to AZD1222 COVID-19 vaccine. Overall study findings and caveats: Increased Spike-specific TCR breadth and depth were observed after two AZD1222 doses. Reportedly, close to half of spike-specific TCRs are directed against unmutated variant regions.

The receptor comes from an adult in good health. This material consisted of peripheral blood, taken on day 0 of MenACWY control vaccination. The chain is built from TRBV30 and TRBJ2-1; 7 positions agree with TRBD2. CDR3 DNA sequence: TGTGCCTGGAGTAGGGCTAGCGGCTTATCCTACAATGAGCAGTTCTTC. Protein product: CAWSRASGLSYNEQFF.